This TCR beta chain was found in a study of OX40 agonist ivuxolimab in advanced cancers. Study at large: Patients treated during dose escalation were battling hepatocellular carcinoma, melanoma, renal cell or head and neck cancer.

The CDR3 sequence is 17 residues long. V was pared by 2 bases and J by 0 bases, with 10 bases of the junction left unmatched. Per germline, CDR1 PRHDT and CDR2 FYEKMQ (reference sequence). The table came from immunoSEQ multiplex PCR; TCRdb's copy has only in-frame clones and leaves some out. The sample has approximately 40,000 clones; about 90% are singletons. The clonotype originates from an adult with an advanced solid tumor such as melanoma, head and neck, liver or kidney cancer. The material sequenced was CD4+ or CD8+ T cells sorted from blood, taken in a trial of the OX40 agonist ivuxolimab. The chain joins TRBV13 to TRBJ2-7, with 7 nucleotides matching TRBD2. CDR3 nucleotides: TGTGCCAGCAGCTTAAGGGGAGGGAGGGAGTTCTCCTACGAGCAGTACTTC. The encoded protein is CASSLRGGREFSYEQYF.